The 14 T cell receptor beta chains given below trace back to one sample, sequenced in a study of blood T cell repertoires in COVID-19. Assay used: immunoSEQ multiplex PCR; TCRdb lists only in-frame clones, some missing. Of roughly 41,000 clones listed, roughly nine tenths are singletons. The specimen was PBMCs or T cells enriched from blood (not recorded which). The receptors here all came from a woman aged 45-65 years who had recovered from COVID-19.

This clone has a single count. In nucleotides, the CDR3 is TGTGCCAGCAGCTTAGAAGGCGGGATCGTGAATGAGCAGTTCTTC. Protein sequence: CASSLEGGIVNEQFF. This chain links TRBV7-2 with TRBJ2-1; a weak D match, TRBD2 (6 bases). Trimming shortened V by 1 base and J by 7 bases, and 14 bases separated the two germline ends. The germline V gene encodes CDR1 SGHTA and CDR2 FQGNSA. The length of the CDR3 is 15 residues. Complete variable domain (other parts from reference TRBV7-2 and TRBJ2-1): GAGVSQSPSNKVTEKGKDVELRCDPISGHTALYWYRQSLGQGLEFLIYFQGNSAPDKSGLPSDRFSAERTGGSVSTLTIQRTQQEDSAVYLCASSLEGGIVNEQFFGPGTRLTVL.

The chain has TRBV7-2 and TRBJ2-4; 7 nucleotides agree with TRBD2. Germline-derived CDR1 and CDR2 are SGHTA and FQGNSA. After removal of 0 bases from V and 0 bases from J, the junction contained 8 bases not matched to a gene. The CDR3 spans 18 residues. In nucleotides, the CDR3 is TGTGCCAGCAGCTTAGCGAGTGGGACTAAACTAGCCAAAAACATTCAGTACTTC. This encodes CASSLASGTKLAKNIQYF.

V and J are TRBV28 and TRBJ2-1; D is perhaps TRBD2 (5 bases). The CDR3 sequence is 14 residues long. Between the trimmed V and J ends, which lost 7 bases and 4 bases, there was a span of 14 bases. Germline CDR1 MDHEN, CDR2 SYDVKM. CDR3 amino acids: CASTVGSGYNEQFF. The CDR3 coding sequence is TGTGCCAGCACAGTTGGGAGTGGGTACAATGAGCAGTTCTTC.

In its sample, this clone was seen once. The CDR3 DNA reads TGTGCCATCAGTGAGTGGCAGGACATCGGGGAGCTGTTTTTT. This encodes CAISEWQDIGELFF. The chain links TRBV10-3 to TRBJ2-2, with D tentatively TRBD1 (5 bases). V lost 1 base to trimming and J lost 7 bases, with 10 bases between them. Germline V CDR1 and CDR2: ENHRY, SYGVKD. This CDR3 has 14 residues.

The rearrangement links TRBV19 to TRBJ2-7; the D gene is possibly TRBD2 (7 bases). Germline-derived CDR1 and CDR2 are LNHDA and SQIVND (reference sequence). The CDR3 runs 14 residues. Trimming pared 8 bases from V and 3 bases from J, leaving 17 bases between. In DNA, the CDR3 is TGTGCCAGTCGCCCCCGGGGGGCGCGCTACGAGCAGTACTTC. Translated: CASRPRGARYEQYF.

The CDR3 is CASRRTGGNNSPLHF. The CDR3 DNA reads as TGTGCCAGCAGGCGCACAGGGGGGAATAATTCACCCCTCCACTTT. The rearrangement links TRBV28 to TRBJ1-6, with TRBD1 matching over 8 bases. Germline V gives CDR1 MDHEN, CDR2 SYDVKM. V shed 6 bases and J 5 bases; nucleotides not matched to a gene: 6. The CDR3 has 15 amino acids.

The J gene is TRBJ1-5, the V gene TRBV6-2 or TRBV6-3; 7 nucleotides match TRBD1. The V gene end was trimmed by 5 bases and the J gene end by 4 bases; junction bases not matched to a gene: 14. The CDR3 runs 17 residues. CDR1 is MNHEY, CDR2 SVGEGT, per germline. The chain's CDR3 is CASSNFFGTDRNQPQHF. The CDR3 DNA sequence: TGTGCCAGCAGTAATTTCTTTGGGACAGACAGAAATCAGCCCCAGCATTTT.

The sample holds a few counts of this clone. This chain's CDR3 is CASSLSGRGTEAFF. In DNA form, the CDR3 reads TGTGCCAGCAGCTTATCTGGAAGGGGCACTGAAGCTTTCTTT. The genes are TRBV7-2 and TRBJ1-1, with a possible D match to TRBD1 (5 bases). CDR1 SGHTA and CDR2 FQGNSA come from the germline V gene. The CDR3 has 14 amino acids. With 2 bases removed from V and 4 bases from J, the gap between germline ends came to 11 bases.

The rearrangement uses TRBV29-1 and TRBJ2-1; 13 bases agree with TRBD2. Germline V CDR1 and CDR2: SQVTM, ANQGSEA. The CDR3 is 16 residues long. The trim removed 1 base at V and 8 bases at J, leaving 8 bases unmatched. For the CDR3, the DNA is TGCAGCGTTGAAGCCTATGGACTAGCGGGAGCGGATGAGCAGTTCTTC. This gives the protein CSVEAYGLAGADEQFF.

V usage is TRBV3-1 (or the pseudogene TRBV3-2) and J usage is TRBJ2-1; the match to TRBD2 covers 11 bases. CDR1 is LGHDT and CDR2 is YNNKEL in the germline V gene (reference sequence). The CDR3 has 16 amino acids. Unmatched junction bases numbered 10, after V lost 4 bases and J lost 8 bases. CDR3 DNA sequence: TGTGCCAGCAGCCCCCCAACTAGCGGGAGCCGTCATGAGCAGTTCTTC. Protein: CASSPPTSGSRHEQFF.

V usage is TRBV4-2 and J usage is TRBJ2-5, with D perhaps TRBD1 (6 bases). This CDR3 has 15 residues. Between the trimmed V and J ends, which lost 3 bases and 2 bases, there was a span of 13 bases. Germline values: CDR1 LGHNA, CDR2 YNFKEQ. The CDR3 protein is CASSQGGQPQETQYF. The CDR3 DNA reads TGTGCCAGCAGCCAGGGTGGACAGCCTCAAGAGACCCAGTACTTC.

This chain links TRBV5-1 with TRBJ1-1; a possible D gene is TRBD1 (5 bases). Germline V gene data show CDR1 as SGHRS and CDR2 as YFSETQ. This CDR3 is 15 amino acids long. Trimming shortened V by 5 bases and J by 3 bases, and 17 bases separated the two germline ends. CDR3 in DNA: TGCGCCAGCAGGTCCGGGGGAAGGGAGGACACTGAAGCTTTCTTT. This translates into CASRSGGREDTEAFF.

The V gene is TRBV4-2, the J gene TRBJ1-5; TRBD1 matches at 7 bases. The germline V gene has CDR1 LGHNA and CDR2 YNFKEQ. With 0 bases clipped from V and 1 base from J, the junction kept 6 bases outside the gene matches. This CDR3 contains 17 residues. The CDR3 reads CASSQETQGNSNQPQHF. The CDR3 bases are TGTGCCAGCAGCCAAGAGACACAGGGGAACAGCAATCAGCCCCAGCATTTT.

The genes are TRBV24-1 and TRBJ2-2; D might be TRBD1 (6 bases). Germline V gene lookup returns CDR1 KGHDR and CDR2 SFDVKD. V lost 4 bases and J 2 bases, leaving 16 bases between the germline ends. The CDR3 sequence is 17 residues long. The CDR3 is CATSDPPDRLNTGELFF. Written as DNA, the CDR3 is TGTGCCACCAGTGACCCCCCGGACAGACTAAACACCGGGGAGCTGTTTTTT.